This TCR beta chain was documented in a study of beta chain features in type 1 diabetes. Looking at the study overall: Sorted cells, 107,917,701 in number, were examined across all samples. General observations from the study: Since sequencing was performed on cDNA, cells with high TCR expression could be over-represented. Within the patient group, naive, central memory and Treg TCRB repertoires appeared more similar to each other than within healthy donors. Within each of all four CD4+ subsets, Type 1 diabetes patients had TCRB CDR3s that were moderately but significantly shorter.

V lost 0 bases, J lost 8 bases, and 8 bases lay in between. The CDR3 spans 13 residues. The germline gives CDR1 SGHRS, CDR2 YFSETQ. Averaging approximately 120 mL, one heparinised blood draw came from each individual donor. This clone was observed a handful of times. Its specificity is unknown. Sequenced material consisted of expressed TCRB transcripts (all of the isolated RNA was reverse transcribed). Sequenced by immunoSEQ multiplex PCR; TCRdb stores in-frame clones only, minus some. There are a few hundred thousand clones in the sample; 15% occur only once, and roughly 0.015% lies in the top ten. The sequenced sample consisted of naive CD4+ T cells from blood. The receptor was isolated from a man aged 18 to 30 with type 1 diabetes. The V and J genes are TRBV5-1 and TRBJ1-4; D gene ambiguous. The CDR3: CASSLGREEKLFF. Written as DNA, the CDR3 is TGCGCCAGCAGCTTGGGCCGCGAGGAAAAACTGTTTTTT. Variable domain in full (rest from reference TRBV5-1 and TRBJ1-4): KAGVTQTPRYLIKTRGQQVTLSCSPISGHRSVSWYQQTPGQGLQFLFEYFSETQRNKGNFPGRFSGRQFSNSRSEMNVSTLELGDSALYLCASSLGREEKLFFGSGTQLSVL.